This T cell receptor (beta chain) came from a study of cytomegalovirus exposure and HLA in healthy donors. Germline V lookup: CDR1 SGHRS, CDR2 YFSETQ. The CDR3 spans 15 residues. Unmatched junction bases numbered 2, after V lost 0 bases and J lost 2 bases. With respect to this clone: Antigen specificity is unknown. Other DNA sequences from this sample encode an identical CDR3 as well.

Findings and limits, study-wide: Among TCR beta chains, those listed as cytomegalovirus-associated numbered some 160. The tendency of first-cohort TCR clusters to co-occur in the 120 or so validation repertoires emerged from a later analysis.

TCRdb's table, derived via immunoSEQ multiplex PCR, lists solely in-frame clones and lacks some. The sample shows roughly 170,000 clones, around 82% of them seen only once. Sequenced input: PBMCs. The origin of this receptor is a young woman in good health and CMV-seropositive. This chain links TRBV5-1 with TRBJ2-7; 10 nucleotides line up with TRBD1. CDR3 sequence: CASSLAGTGAYEQYF. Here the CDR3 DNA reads TGCGCCAGCAGCTTGGCCGGGACAGGGGCCTACGAGCAGTACTTC.